The 27 T cell receptor beta chains reported below all come from one sample, sequenced in a study of OX40 agonist ivuxolimab in advanced cancers. Method: immunoSEQ multiplex PCR; TCRdb's copy keeps in-frame clones and lacks some. The table lists some 99,000 clones, approximately 83% of them singletons, with 1.4% to 1.5% in the top ten. Material: CD4+ or CD8+ T cells sorted from blood, obtained in a trial of the OX40 agonist ivuxolimab. These receptors all come from an adult with an advanced solid tumor such as melanoma, head and neck, liver or kidney cancer.

DNA for the CDR3: TGTGCCAGCAGTGCCCGGACAGGGGACGTACGCTACACCTTC. Amino acids: CASSARTGDVRYTF. The chain links TRBV6-1 to TRBJ1-2, with 9 bases that match TRBD1. Germline loops: CDR1 MNHNS, CDR2 SASEGT. This CDR3 region has 14 residues. The V and J ends lost 4 bases and 9 bases, in that order; junction bases with no gene match: 9.

The chain recombines TRBV4-2 with TRBJ1-1; no clear D. The CDR3 extends over 16 amino acids. V dropped 1 base and J dropped 1 base, with 13 bases sitting between them. Germline CDR1 LGHNA, CDR2 YNFKEQ. The CDR3 DNA follows: TGTGCCAGCAGCCAAGTATCGGCAGTACCGAACACTGAAGCTTTCTTT. It encodes CASSQVSAVPNTEAFF.

CDR3 nucleotide sequence: TGTGCCAGCAGCGTGGGCAGCGAATCAACCTACGAGCAGTACTTC. Its protein product is CASSVGSESTYEQYF. This sequence joins TRBV9 and TRBJ2-7; D not certain. The CDR3 is 15 residues long. The V and J ends lost 2 bases and 2 bases respectively, with 14 bases between them. The germline V gene encodes CDR1 SGDLS and CDR2 YYNGEE.

This clone came up once. The chain recombines TRBV7-9 with TRBJ2-6; D unresolved. CDR3 length: 19 amino acids. Germline V CDR1 and CDR2: SEHNR, FQNEAQ (reference sequence). V was clipped by 0 bases and J by 0 bases, with 15 bases between them. This CDR3 is CASSLARGPLSSGANVLTF. The CDR3 region has the DNA TGTGCCAGCAGCTTAGCGCGAGGCCCACTTAGCTCTGGGGCCAACGTCCTGACTTTC.

The J gene is TRBJ1-5, the V gene TRBV11-1; D is unresolved. V was trimmed by 5 bases and J by 4 bases, leaving 9 bases between them. This CDR3 has 13 residues. Germline V gene lookup returns CDR1 SGHAT and CDR2 FQDESV (reference sequence). DNA of the CDR3: TGTGCCAGCAGCGACGGGTTGAATCAGCCCCAGCATTTT. Translating it yields CASSDGLNQPQHF.

This chain links TRBV7-2 with TRBJ2-2; D remains unclear. The length of the CDR3 is 14 residues. Trimming took 1 base from V and 3 from J, leaving 6 bases between them. Germline CDR1 SGHTA, CDR2 FQGNSA. CDR3 in DNA: TGTGCCAGCAGCTTAGGGCGACACACCGGGGAGCTGTTTTTT. Translating gives CASSLGRHTGELFF. Drawing the rest from reference TRBV7-2 and TRBJ2-2, the complete variable domain is GAGVSQSPSNKVTEKGKDVELRCDPISGHTALYWYRQSLGQGLEFLIYFQGNSAPDKSGLPSDRFSAERTGGSVSTLTIQRTQQEDSAVYLCASSLGRHTGELFFGEGSRLTVL.

For the CDR3, the DNA is TGTGCCAGCAGTGACCGTCAGGGGTCTGGCTACACCTTC. Its translation is CASSDRQGSGYTF. The chain combines TRBV6-1 with TRBJ1-2; tentatively, D is TRBD1 (6 bases). Per germline, CDR1 MNHNS and CDR2 SASEGT. This CDR3 is 13 amino acids long. V was trimmed by 3 bases and J by 7 bases, leaving 12 bases between them.

The chain is built from TRBV5-1 and TRBJ1-2; D is undetermined. V lost 2 bases to trimming and J lost 7 bases, with 9 bases between them. CDR1 is SGHRS and CDR2 is YFSETQ in the germline V gene. CDR3 length equals 12 residues. The CDR3 DNA reads TGCGCCAGCAGCTTTGGGGAGTTTGGCTACACCTTC. Translated, it gives CASSFGEFGYTF.

This rearrangement joins TRBV5-6 to TRBJ2-3; the D is unclear. The CDR3 has 11 residues. V was cut by 5 bases and J by 6 bases, with 7 bases left in between. Per germline, CDR1 SGHDT and CDR2 YYEEEE. CDR3 sequence reads: CASSKKDTQYF. The CDR3 bases are TGTGCCAGCAGTAAGAAGGATACGCAGTATTTT.

The sample holds one count of this clone. This chain links TRBV7-2 with TRBJ1-3; D uncertain. The CDR3 loop spans 15 amino acids. The V and J ends lost 5 bases and 0 bases respectively, with 11 bases between them. Germline-derived CDR1 and CDR2 are SGHTA and FQGNSA. This CDR3 is CASSTRASSGNTIYF. CDR3 nucleotide sequence: TGTGCCAGCAGCACCCGGGCCAGCTCTGGAAACACCATATATTTT.

The DNA for the CDR3 is TGTGCCAGCAGCGAGGGGGCAGCGAATGAGCAGTTCTTC. Encoded protein: CASSEGAANEQFF. The V and J genes are TRBV9 and TRBJ2-1; TRBD1 agrees at 7 bases. CDR1 and CDR2 from the germline V gene are SGDLS and YYNGEE. With 3 bases clipped from V and 7 bases from J, the junction kept 4 bases outside the gene matches. The CDR3 totals 13 residues.

V is TRBV9 and J is TRBJ2-2; TRBD1 is a possible D gene (6 bases). Germline V gene data show CDR1 as SGDLS and CDR2 as YYNGEE. The CDR3 has 14 residues. V was shortened by 5 bases and J by 1 base, with 9 bases between the two germline ends. The CDR3 spells CASSLGQNTGELFF. In DNA form, the CDR3 reads TGTGCCAGCAGTCTGGGACAGAACACCGGGGAGCTGTTTTTT.

This clone was observed at least ten times. The V gene is TRBV10-2, the J gene TRBJ2-7; 11 nucleotides align to TRBD2. The CDR3 sequence is 17 residues long. Unmatched junction bases numbered 16, after V lost 8 bases and J lost 4 bases. CDR1 and CDR2 from the germline V gene are WSHSY and SAAADI. CDR3 DNA: TGCGCCAGCGACCAGTCTAGCGGGGGGACCTCCGGTTACGAGCAGTACTTC. Amino acid sequence: CASDQSSGGTSGYEQYF.

This clone was detected only once. The V and J genes are TRBV2 and TRBJ1-1; D possibly corresponds to TRBD1 (6 bases). This CDR3 region has 14 residues. The V gene lost 5 bases and the J gene lost 1 base, with 11 bases spanning the gap. Germline V gene sequence: CDR1 SNHLY, CDR2 FYNNEI. The CDR3 loop is CASSNRVGNTEAFF. In DNA, the CDR3 is TGTGCCAGCAGTAACAGGGTAGGGAACACTGAAGCTTTCTTT.

The rearrangement joins TRBV28 to TRBJ1-1; possible D gene TRBD1, 5 bases. This CDR3 has 14 amino acids. Germline assignment: CDR1 MDHEN and CDR2 SYDVKM. V was shortened by 2 bases and J by 6 bases, with 13 bases between the two germline ends. The CDR3 here is CASSLTQGGAEAFF. The DNA for the CDR3 is TGTGCCAGCAGTTTAACGCAGGGAGGCGCTGAAGCTTTCTTT.

This clone was detected only once. The chain recombines TRBV7-2 with TRBJ1-1; weak D call: TRBD1 (5 bases). The CDR3 extends over 13 amino acids. V gave up 5 bases and J gave up 4 bases, with 11 bases separating them. Per germline, CDR1 SGHTA and CDR2 FQGNSA. CDR3 protein: CASSGAGFTEAFF. The CDR3, as DNA: TGTGCCAGCAGCGGGGCGGGTTTCACTGAAGCTTTCTTT.

This sequence joins TRBV7-2 and TRBJ1-2; a weak D match, TRBD1 (5 bases). The CDR3 runs 15 residues. Germline-derived CDR1 and CDR2 are SGHTA and FQGNSA. V shed 0 bases and J shed 5 bases, with 13 bases lying between them. The DNA for the CDR3 is TGTGCCAGCAGCTTAGCAGACAGCGGTCTTTATGGCTACACCTTC. Amino acid sequence: CASSLADSGLYGYTF.

V is TRBV19 and J is TRBJ1-3; D uncertain. Germline V gene lookup returns CDR1 LNHDA and CDR2 SQIVND (reference sequence). V dropped 5 bases and J dropped 0 bases, with 11 bases sitting between them. This CDR3 contains 15 residues. CDR3 DNA: TGTGCCAGTAGTTTTGACAAGAGCTCTGGAAACACCATATATTTT. The encoded protein is CASSFDKSSGNTIYF. The full variable domain, in which reference TRBV19 and TRBJ1-3 provide the parts outside the CDR3, is DGGITQSPKYLFRKEGQNVTLSCEQNLNHDAMYWYRQDPGQGLRLIYYSQIVNDFQKGDIAEGYSVSREKKESFPLTVTSAQKNPTAFYLCASSFDKSSGNTIYFGEGSWLTVV.

The V call is TRBV27, the J call TRBJ1-2; D is possibly TRBD1 (6 bases). The CDR3 covers 13 residues. V shed 5 bases and J shed 8 bases, with 15 bases lying between them. Germline CDR1 is MNHEY and CDR2 is SMNVEV (reference sequence). The CDR3, as DNA: TGTGCCAGCAGTCCGAACAACAGGGAGGGCTACACCTTC. It encodes CASSPNNREGYTF.

This clone was recorded once. V and J are TRBV6-1 and TRBJ1-1; no clear D gene. The CDR3 spans 13 residues. Deletions cut 6 bases from V and 0 bases from J, with 8 bases between. Looked up from germline, CDR1 is MNHNS and CDR2 is SASEGT. CDR3 coding DNA: TGTGCCAGCAGCCTAAGGTTGAACACTGAAGCTTTCTTT. The encoded protein is CASSLRLNTEAFF.

Judged by abundance, this clone is medium-sized (0.01 to 0.1%). V and J are TRBV2 and TRBJ1-5, with a possible D match to TRBD1 (5 bases). Germline assignment: CDR1 SNHLY and CDR2 FYNNEI. Deletions cut 7 bases from V and 4 bases from J, with 17 bases between. The CDR3 length is 15 residues. The CDR3 DNA reads TGTGCCAGCAAAATTAGGGAGGGGCCTAATCAGCCCCAGCATTTT. Its protein is CASKIREGPNQPQHF.

J is TRBJ2-2 and V is TRBV29-1; 7 bases are shared with TRBD1. The CDR3 runs to 13 residues. Germline CDR1 reads SQVTM; CDR2 reads ANQGSEA. The trim removed 4 bases at V and 4 bases at J, leaving 3 bases unmatched. CDR3 region: CSVADRPTGELFF. The CDR3 region has the DNA TGCAGCGTTGCGGACAGGCCCACCGGGGAGCTGTTTTTT.

This clone has only a few counts. CDR3 DNA: TGTGCCAGCAGCCCCCGGGGGCCCGACACCATATATTTT. Its translation: CASSPRGPDTIYF. The J gene is TRBJ1-3, the V gene TRBV7-9; D might be TRBD1 (6 bases). CDR1 and CDR2 from the germline V gene are SEHNR and FQNEAQ (reference sequence). The CDR3 has 13 residues. Trimming took off 5 bases at V and 8 bases at J, with 13 bases between the two ends.

The chain joins TRBV6-5 to TRBJ1-6; D is undetermined. V shed 6 bases and J shed 8 bases, with 17 bases lying between them. The CDR3 is made up of 15 amino acids. Looked up from germline, CDR1 is MNHEY and CDR2 is SVGAGI. In DNA, the CDR3 is TGTGCCAGCAGCCCCCTTCCGGGGTTTGATTCACCCCTCCACTTT. Translation gives CASSPLPGFDSPLHF.

The chain uses TRBV5-1 and TRBJ2-1, with 12 bases aligning to TRBD2. In germline, CDR1 is SGHRS, CDR2 YFSETQ. V was clipped by 5 bases and J by 1 base; unmatched bases: 4. The CDR3 length is 16 residues. This chain's CDR3 is CASRYLAGGSYNEQFF. The CDR3 DNA reads TGCGCCAGCAGGTACCTAGCGGGGGGGTCCTACAATGAGCAGTTCTTC.

The DNA for the CDR3 is TGTGCCAGCAGCCCCTATGACAGACCCTTCTATGGCTACACCTTC. This translates into CASSPYDRPFYGYTF. The chain carries TRBV5-6 and TRBJ1-2; possibly TRBD1 for D (5 bases). The CDR3 consists of 15 residues. Germline assignment: CDR1 SGHDT and CDR2 YYEEEE. The germline V and J ends were trimmed by 4 bases and 4 bases, with 17 bases remaining between them.

The rearrangement uses TRBV27 and TRBJ1-3, with D tentatively TRBD1 (6 bases). The CDR3 sequence is 15 residues long. The germline V and J ends were trimmed by 2 bases and 4 bases, with 12 bases remaining between them. Germline CDR1 reads MNHEY; CDR2 reads SMNVEV (reference sequence). The CDR3 region is CASSLGGLSGNTIYF. CDR3 nucleotide sequence: TGTGCCAGCAGTTTAGGGGGGCTATCGGGAAACACCATATATTTT.